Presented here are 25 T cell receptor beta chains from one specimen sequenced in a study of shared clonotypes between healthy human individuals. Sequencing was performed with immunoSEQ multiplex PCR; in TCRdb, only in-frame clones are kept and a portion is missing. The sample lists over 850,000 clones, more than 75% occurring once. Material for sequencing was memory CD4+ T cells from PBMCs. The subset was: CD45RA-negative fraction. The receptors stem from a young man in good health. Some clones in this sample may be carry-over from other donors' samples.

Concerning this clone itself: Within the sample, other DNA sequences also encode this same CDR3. Written as DNA, the CDR3 is TGTGCCAGCAGCGTAGGAGGGCTCCAAGAGACCCAGTACTTC. This encodes CASSVGGLQETQYF. This chain uses TRBV9 with TRBJ2-5; TRBD2 might be the D (5 bases). V lost 0 bases and J lost 1, with 7 bases in between. CDR1 is SGDLS and CDR2 is YYNGEE in the germline V gene. The CDR3 has 14 residues.

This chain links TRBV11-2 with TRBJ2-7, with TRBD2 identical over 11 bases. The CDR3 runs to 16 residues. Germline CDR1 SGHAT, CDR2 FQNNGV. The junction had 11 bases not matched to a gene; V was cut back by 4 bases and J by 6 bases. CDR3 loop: CASSYQVALAGGEQYF. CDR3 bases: TGTGCCAGCAGCTATCAGGTCGCGCTAGCGGGAGGCGAGCAGTACTTC.

The CDR3 loop is CASSLGAAGQPQHF. The DNA for the CDR3 is TGTGCCAGCAGCTTAGGGGCAGCGGGTCAGCCCCAGCATTTT. The rearrangement links TRBV7-9 to TRBJ1-5; no definite D call. Trimming removed 1 base from V and 6 bases from J, with 10 bases in between. Germline CDR1 reads SEHNR; CDR2 reads FQNEAQ (reference sequence). CDR3 length: 14 amino acids.

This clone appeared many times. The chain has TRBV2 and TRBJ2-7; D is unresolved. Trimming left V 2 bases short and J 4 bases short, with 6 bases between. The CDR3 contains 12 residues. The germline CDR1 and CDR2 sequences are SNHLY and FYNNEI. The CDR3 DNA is TGTGCCAGCAGTGAAAGGTCTTACGAGCAGTACTTC. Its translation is CASSERSYEQYF.

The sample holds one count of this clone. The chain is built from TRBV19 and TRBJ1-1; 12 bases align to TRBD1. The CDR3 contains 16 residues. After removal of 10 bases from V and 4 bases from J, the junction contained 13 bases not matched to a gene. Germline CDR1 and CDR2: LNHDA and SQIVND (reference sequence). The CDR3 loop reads CATRTGQGALGTEAFF. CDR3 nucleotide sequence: TGTGCCACCCGGACGGGACAGGGGGCTCTTGGCACTGAAGCTTTCTTT.

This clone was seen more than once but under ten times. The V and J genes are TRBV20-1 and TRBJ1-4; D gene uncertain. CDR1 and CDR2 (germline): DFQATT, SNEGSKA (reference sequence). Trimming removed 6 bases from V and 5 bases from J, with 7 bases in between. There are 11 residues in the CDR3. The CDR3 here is CSAPRNEKLFF. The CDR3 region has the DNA TGCAGTGCCCCCCGGAATGAAAAACTGTTTTTT.

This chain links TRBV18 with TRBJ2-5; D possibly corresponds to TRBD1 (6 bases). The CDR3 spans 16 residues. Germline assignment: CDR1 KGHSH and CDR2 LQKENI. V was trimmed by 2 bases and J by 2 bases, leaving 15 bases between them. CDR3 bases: TGTGCCAGCTCACCATTGTCAGGGGAGCTACAAGAGACCCAGTACTTC. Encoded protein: CASSPLSGELQETQYF.

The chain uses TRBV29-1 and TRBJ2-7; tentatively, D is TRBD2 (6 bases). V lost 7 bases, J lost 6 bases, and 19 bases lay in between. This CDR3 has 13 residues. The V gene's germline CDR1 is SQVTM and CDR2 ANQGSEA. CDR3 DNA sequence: TGCAGCGCCCGACTAGTGGTAACTCGCGAGCAGTACTTC. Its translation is CSARLVVTREQYF.

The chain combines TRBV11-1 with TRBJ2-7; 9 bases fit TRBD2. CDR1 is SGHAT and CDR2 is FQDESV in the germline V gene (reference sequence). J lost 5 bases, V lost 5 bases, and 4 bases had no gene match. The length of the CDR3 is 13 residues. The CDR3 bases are TGTGCCAGCAGCCGTAGCGGGAGCAACGAGCAGTACTTC. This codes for CASSRSGSNEQYF. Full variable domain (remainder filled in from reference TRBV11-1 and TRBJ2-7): EAEVAQSPRYKITEKSQAVAFWCDPISGHATLYWYRQILGQGPELLVQFQDESVVDDSQLPKDRFSAERLKGVDSTLKIQPAELGDSAMYLCASSRSGSNEQYFGPGTRLTVT.

The CDR3 coding sequence is TGTGCCAGCAAAAGGTCCGGACTAGCGGGTACCTACGAGCAGTACTTC. This sequence encodes CASKRSGLAGTYEQYF. This chain connects TRBV6-4 to TRBJ2-7, with TRBD2 matching 11 bases. Germline V gene data show CDR1 as MRHNA and CDR2 as SNTAGT. The V and J ends lost 7 bases and 2 bases, in that order; junction bases with no gene match: 10. The CDR3 covers 16 residues.

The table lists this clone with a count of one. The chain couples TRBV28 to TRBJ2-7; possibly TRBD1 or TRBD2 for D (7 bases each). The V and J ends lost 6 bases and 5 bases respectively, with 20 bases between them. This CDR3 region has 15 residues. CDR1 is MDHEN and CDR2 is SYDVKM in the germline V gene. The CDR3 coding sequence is TGTGCCAGCAGCTCAGGGGGGGGGCGTAGGGACGAGCAGTACTTC. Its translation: CASSSGGGRRDEQYF.

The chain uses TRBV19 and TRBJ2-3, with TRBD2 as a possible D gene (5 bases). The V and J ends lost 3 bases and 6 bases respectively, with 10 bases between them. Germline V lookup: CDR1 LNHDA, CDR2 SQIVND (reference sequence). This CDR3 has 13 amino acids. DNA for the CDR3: TGTGCCAGTAGTATGGGATCGGGGGATACGCAGTATTTT. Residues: CASSMGSGDTQYF.

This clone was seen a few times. CDR3 sequence reads: CASSSPASGSTRQYF. The CDR3 region has the DNA TGTGCCAGCAGCTCACCGGCTAGCGGCTCTACGAGACAGTACTTC. The chain couples TRBV5-4 to TRBJ2-7; 7 nucleotides match TRBD2. Germline V gives CDR1 SGHNT, CDR2 YYREEE (reference sequence). V trimming: 3 bases; J trimming: 10 bases; junction bases outside the gene matches: 16. The length of the CDR3 is 15 residues.

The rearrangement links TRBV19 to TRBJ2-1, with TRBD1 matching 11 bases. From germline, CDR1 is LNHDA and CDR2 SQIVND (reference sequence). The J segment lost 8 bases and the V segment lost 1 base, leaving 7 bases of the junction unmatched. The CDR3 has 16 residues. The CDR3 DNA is TGTGCCAGTAGTATAGGCGGGACAGGGGGATATGATGAGCAGTTCTTC. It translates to CASSIGGTGGYDEQFF.

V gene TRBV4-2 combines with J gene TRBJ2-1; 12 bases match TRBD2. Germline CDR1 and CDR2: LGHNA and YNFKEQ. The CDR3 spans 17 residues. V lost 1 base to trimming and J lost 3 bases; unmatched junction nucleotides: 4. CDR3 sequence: CASSQGQGLAGYNEQFF. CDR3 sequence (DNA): TGTGCCAGCAGCCAAGGGCAGGGACTAGCGGGCTACAATGAGCAGTTCTTC.

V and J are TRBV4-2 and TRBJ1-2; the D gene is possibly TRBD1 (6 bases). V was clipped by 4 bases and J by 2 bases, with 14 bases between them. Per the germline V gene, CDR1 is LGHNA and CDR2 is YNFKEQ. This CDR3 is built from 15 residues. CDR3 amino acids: CASSPFRGDNYGYTF. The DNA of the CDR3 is TGTGCCAGCAGCCCGTTCAGGGGAGACAACTATGGCTACACCTTC.

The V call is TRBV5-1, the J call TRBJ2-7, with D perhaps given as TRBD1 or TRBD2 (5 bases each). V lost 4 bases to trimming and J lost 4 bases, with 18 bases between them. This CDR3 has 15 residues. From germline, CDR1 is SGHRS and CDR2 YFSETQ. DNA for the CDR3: TGCGCCAGCAGCCGGGACGAGGGAGAGAATTACGAGCAGTACTTC. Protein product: CASSRDEGENYEQYF.

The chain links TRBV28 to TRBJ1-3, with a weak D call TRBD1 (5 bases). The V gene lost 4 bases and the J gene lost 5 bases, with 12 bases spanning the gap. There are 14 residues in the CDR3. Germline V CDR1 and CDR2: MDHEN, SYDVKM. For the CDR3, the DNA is TGTGCCAGCAGTTGGCAGGGCCCAAGAAACACCATATATTTT. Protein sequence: CASSWQGPRNTIYF.

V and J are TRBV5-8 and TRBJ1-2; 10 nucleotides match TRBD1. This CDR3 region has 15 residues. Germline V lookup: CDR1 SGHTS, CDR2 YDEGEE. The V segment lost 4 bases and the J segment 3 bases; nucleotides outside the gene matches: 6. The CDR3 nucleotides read TGTGCCAGCAGCCCGGGGACAGGGGATCACTATGGCTACACCTTC. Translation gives CASSPGTGDHYGYTF.

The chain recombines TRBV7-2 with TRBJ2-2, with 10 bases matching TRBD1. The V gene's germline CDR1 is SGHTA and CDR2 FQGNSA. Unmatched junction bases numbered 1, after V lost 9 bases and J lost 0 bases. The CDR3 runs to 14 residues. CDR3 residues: CARDRGPNTGELFF. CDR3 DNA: TGTGCCAGAGACAGGGGGCCGAACACCGGGGAGCTGTTTTTT. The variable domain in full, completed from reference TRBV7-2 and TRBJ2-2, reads GAGVSQSPSNKVTEKGKDVELRCDPISGHTALYWYRQSLGQGLEFLIYFQGNSAPDKSGLPSDRFSAERTGGSVSTLTIQRTQQEDSAVYLCARDRGPNTGELFFGEGSRLTVL.

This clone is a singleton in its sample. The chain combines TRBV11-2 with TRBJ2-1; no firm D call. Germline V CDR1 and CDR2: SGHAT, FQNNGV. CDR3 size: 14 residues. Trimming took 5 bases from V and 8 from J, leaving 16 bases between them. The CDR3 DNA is TGTGCCAGCAGCCGAGCCCCAGGCGTCGATGAGCAGTTCTTC. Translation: CASSRAPGVDEQFF. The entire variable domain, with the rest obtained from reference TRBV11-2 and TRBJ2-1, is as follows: EAGVAQSPRYKIIEKRQSVAFWCNPISGHATLYWYQQILGQGPKLLIQFQNNGVVDDSQLPKDRFSAERLKGVDSTLKIQPAKLEDSAVYLCASSRAPGVDEQFFGPGTRLTVL.

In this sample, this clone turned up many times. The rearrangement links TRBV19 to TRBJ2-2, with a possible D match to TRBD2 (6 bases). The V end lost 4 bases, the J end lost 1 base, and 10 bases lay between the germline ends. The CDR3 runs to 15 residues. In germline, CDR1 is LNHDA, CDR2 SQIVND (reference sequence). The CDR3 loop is CASSSAGLNTGELFF. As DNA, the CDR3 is TGTGCCAGTAGTAGTGCGGGACTGAACACCGGGGAGCTGTTTTTT.

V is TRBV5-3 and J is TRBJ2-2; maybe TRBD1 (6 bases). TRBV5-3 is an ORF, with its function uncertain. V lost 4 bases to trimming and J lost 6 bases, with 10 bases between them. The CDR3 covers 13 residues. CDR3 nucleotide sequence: TGTGCCAGAAGCCTAGGGACATCCGGGGAGCTGTTTTTT. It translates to CARSLGTSGELFF.

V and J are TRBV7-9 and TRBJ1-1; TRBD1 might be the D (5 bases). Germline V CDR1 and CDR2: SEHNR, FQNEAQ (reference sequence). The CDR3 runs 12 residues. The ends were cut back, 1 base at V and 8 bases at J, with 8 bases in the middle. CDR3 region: CASSLGQREAFF. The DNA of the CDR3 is TGTGCCAGCAGCTTAGGACAGAGAGAAGCTTTCTTT.

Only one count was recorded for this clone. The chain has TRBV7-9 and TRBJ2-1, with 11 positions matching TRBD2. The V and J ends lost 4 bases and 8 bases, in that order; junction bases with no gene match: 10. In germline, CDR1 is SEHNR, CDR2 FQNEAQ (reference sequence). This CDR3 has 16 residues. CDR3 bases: TGTGCCAGCAGCTCACTAGCGGGAGTCCGGGGGGATGAGCAGTTCTTC. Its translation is CASSSLAGVRGDEQFF.